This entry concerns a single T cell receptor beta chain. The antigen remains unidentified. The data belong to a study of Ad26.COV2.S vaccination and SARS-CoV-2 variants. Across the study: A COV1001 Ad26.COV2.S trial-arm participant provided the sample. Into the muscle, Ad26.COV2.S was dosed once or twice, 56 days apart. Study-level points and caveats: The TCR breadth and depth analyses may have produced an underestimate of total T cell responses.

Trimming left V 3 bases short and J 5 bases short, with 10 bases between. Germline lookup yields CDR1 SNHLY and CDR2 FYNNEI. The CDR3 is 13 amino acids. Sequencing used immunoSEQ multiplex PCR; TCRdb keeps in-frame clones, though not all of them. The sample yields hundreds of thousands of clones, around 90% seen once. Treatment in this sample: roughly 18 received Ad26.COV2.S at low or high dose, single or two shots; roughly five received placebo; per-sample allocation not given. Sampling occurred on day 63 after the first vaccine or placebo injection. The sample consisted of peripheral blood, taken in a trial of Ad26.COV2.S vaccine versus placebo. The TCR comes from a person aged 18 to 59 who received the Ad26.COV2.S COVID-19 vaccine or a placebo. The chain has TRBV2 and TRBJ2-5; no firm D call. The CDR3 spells CASSEERMETQYF. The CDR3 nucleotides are TGTGCCAGCAGTGAGGAGAGGATGGAGACCCAGTACTTC.